This T cell receptor (beta chain) originates from a study of blood T cell repertoires in COVID-19. Profiled with immunoSEQ multiplex PCR; TCRdb holds only in-frame clones, not every one. The sample holds under 250,000 clones, approximately 87% seen once. Germline V gene data show CDR1 as SGHRS and CDR2 as YFSETQ. This CDR3 comprises 17 residues. V was cut by 5 bases and J by 6 bases, with 24 bases left in between. This TCR was sampled from a woman aged 70 to 79 with active or convalescent COVID-19. Sequenced input: peripheral blood. V gene TRBV5-1 combines with J gene TRBJ2-1; D is possibly TRBD1 (5 bases). In nucleotides, the CDR3 is TGCGCCAGCAGTCTAAGACAGCTCGAACTCTTAGGCAATGAGCAGTTCTTC. Translated, it gives CASSLRQLELLGNEQFF.